A selection of T cell receptor beta chains follows, all from one sample in a study of T-cell memory formation after mild COVID-19. TCRdb passed the 5' RACE reads through MiXCR, listing each CDR3 protein once. The sample yields under 250,000 distinct CDR3 sequences, around 25% seen once. The specimen sequenced was PBMCs or a T cell subset sorted from them (not recorded which). The receptors stem from an adult woman who had mild COVID-19 (a few samples of this study predate the infection). Cell type and time point are not known. The CDR3 runs from the conserved cysteine through the conserved F or W. Each record gives: J gene, V gene, clone size, D gene, CDR3 DNA, CDR3 protein. The D gene is left open where the match is weak. Expanded clones get a size class; other rows say once, few or many, or leave the size out.

>TRBJ2-5|TRBV15|few|-
TGTGCCACCAGAACGCATGGAGGAACGGAGACCCAGTACTTC
CATRTHGGTETQYF
>TRBJ2-3|TRBV4-3|-|-
TGCGCCAGCAGCCAAGATGGGAGCGGTTTTAGCACAGATACGCAGTATTTT
CASSQDGSGFSTDTQYF
>TRBJ1-5|TRBV12-3/TRBV12-4|few|TRBD1
TGTGCCAGCAGTGCCCTGGACAGGGCAATTAATCAGCCCCAGCATTTT
CASSALDRAINQPQHF
>TRBJ1-3|TRBV7-9|few|TRBD1
TGTGCCAGCAGCTCGTCGGGACAGACCAGAAACACCATATATTTT
CASSSSGQTRNTIYF
>TRBJ2-7|TRBV7-3|-|-
TGTGCCAGCAGCCATACAGGGTCCAGCGAGCAGTACTTC
CASSHTGSSEQYF
>TRBJ2-5|TRBV7-2|-|TRBD2
TGTGCCAGCAGCTCCCCTCGACTAGCGCTAGAGACCCAGTACTTC
CASSSPRLALETQYF
>TRBJ1-2|TRBV12-3/TRBV12-4|few|-
TGTGCCAGCAGTTTGGTTCGCTATGGCTACACCTTC
CASSLVRYGYTF
>TRBJ2-1|TRBV5-1|-|TRBD1
TGCGCCAGCAGCTTCCTAACAGGGGGCAAAATGTTGGGGCAGTTCTTC
CASSFLTGGKMLGQFF
>TRBJ2-7|TRBV12-3/TRBV12-4|-|-
TGTGCCAGCAGTCTTCAGGTGGAATACGAGCAGTACTTC
CASSLQVEYEQYF
>TRBJ2-7|TRBV20-1|few|TRBD2
TGCAGTGCCCGTGGGGGGTGGGCTAGCGGAACCTACGAGCAGTACTTC
CSARGGWASGTYEQYF
>TRBJ1-1|TRBV6-5|few|-
TGTGCCAGCAGTCCCTTCAATATGAACACTGAAGCTTTCTTT
CASSPFNMNTEAFF
>TRBJ2-5|TRBV9|few|-
TGTGCCAGCAGCGTGGACCCGGGATTTCAAGAGACCCAGTACTTC
CASSVDPGFQETQYF
>TRBJ1-6|TRBV7-8|-|-
TGTGCCAGCAGCTTAGCGCTAGCAGGGCGTAATTCACCCCTCCACTTT
CASSLALAGRNSPLHF
>TRBJ2-1|TRBV7-3|-|-
TGTGCCAGCAGCTTCTTGGTCCGGTCAGACTATTTCCACAATGAGCAGTTCTTC
CASSFLVRSDYFHNEQFF
>TRBJ2-2|TRBV7-3|few|-
TGTGCCAGCAGCTTAAGCGGGACAGAGAATGAGCTGTTTTTT
CASSLSGTENELFF
>TRBJ2-3|TRBV10-3|-|-
TGTGCCACGCAGGCCTTAGGGGAGGGGGACTCTAGCACAGATACGCAGTATTTT
CATQALGEGDSSTDTQYF
>TRBJ2-7|TRBV4-1|few|TRBD1
TGCGCCAGCAGCCAAGATCGGGGACAGGTGGCCTACGAGCAGTACTTC
CASSQDRGQVAYEQYF
>TRBJ2-1|TRBV20-1|-|-
TGCAGTGCTAGAGTTGCGTCCTACAATGAGCAGTTCTTC
CSARVASYNEQFF